This T cell receptor beta chain was identified in a study of cytomegalovirus exposure and HLA in healthy donors. Germline CDR1 and CDR2: SQVTM and ANQGSEA. This CDR3 contains 13 residues. V was trimmed by 6 bases and J by 4 bases, leaving 14 bases between them. PCR used 60 Vbeta primers and 13 Jbeta primers. The data were produced by immunoSEQ multiplex PCR, yet TCRdb's version contains in-frame clones alone and is incomplete. The repertoire holds about 160,000 clones, with 75% to 90% as singletons. The V gene is TRBV29-1, the J gene TRBJ2-3; D possibly corresponds to TRBD2 (6 bases). Sequenced material: PBMCs. This sequence originates from a girl under 10 years old in good health and CMV-seropositive. The CDR3 is CSVGKSGADTQYF. The DNA for the CDR3 is TGCAGCGTAGGGAAGTCGGGGGCAGATACGCAGTATTTT.